A selection of T cell receptor beta chains follows, all from one sample in a study of T cell changes during pregnancy in multiple sclerosis. Generated by immunoSEQ multiplex PCR, the TCRdb table keeps only in-frame clones and is missing some. The table has about 51,000 clones, 90% to 95% seen once. Sequencing used CD4+ T cells from peripheral blood mononuclear cells, obtained in the second trimester of pregnancy. The receptors come from a female donor with multiple sclerosis, enrolled in a pregnancy study. CDR3s include the opening cysteine and the closing phenylalanine or tryptophan. Fields, in order: clone size, J gene, D gene, CDR3 length, V gene, CDR3 protein, CDR3 DNA. D genes are given only for firm matches. Rows give clone size only sometimes, using once, few, many, or a class for an expanded clone.

few TRBJ1-5 - 15 TRBV19 CASNRGTLSNQPQHF TGTGCCAGTAATAGGGGAACGCTGAGCAATCAGCCCCAGCATTTT
- TRBJ2-3 - 13 TRBV7-2 CASSRGAPDTQYF TGTGCCAGCAGCCGGGGGGCCCCAGATACGCAGTATTTT
- TRBJ1-1 - 12 TRBV18 CASSAGTTEAFF TGTGCCAGCTCCGCCGGGACAACCGAAGCTTTCTTT
once TRBJ1-2 - 12 TRBV2 CASSANRDGYTF TGTGCCAGCAGTGCGAACAGGGATGGCTACACCTTC
- TRBJ2-2 - 15 TRBV15 CATSTGGLGTGELFF TGTGCCACCAGCACCGGCGGGCTGGGCACCGGGGAGCTGTTTTTT
- TRBJ2-1 TRBD1 14 TRBV4-3 CASSYGQGRNEQFF TGCGCCAGCAGTTACGGACAGGGACGAAATGAGCAGTTCTTC
- TRBJ2-3 TRBD2 16 TRBV7-2 CASSQLAGGPTDTQYF TGTGCCAGCAGCCAACTAGCGGGGGGTCCCACAGATACGCAGTATTTT
- TRBJ1-4 - 14 TRBV5-4 CASSLAGLREKLFF TGTGCCAGCAGCTTGGCAGGGTTGAGGGAAAAACTGTTTTTT
- TRBJ2-1 - 14 TRBV5-1 CASSTGTVFNEQFF TGCGCCAGCAGCACGGGTACTGTTTTTAATGAGCAGTTCTTC
- TRBJ1-1 - 15 TRBV18 CASSPLSGWNTEAFF TGTGCCAGCTCACCGCTAAGCGGTTGGAACACTGAAGCTTTCTTT
- TRBJ1-3 - 15 TRBV27 CASSRGGPSGNTIYF TGTGCCAGCAGTAGGGGGGGCCCATCTGGAAACACCATATATTTT
- TRBJ2-3 TRBD1 11 TRBV6-5 CASSSTGSQYF TGTGCCAGCAGCTCGACAGGGTCGCAGTATTTT
once TRBJ2-2 TRBD1 14 TRBV7-2 CASKRQGTTGELFF TGTGCCAGCAAACGACAGGGTACCACCGGGGAGCTGTTTTTT
- TRBJ2-3 TRBD2 14 TRBV7-2 CASSLLGGTDTQYF TGTGCCAGCAGCTTATTGGGGGGGACAGATACGCAGTATTTT
- TRBJ1-5 TRBD1 15 TRBV6-1 CASKPQGGSNQPQHF TGTGCCAGCAAACCACAGGGGGGGAGCAATCAGCCCCAGCATTTT
- TRBJ2-3 - 11 TRBV7-9 CASSLDNLQYF TGTGCCAGCAGCTTGGACAACTTGCAGTATTTT
- TRBJ2-3 - 14 TRBV7-2 CASSFDRGRDTQYF TGTGCCAGCAGCTTTGATCGGGGGAGAGATACGCAGTATTTT
- TRBJ2-7 - 13 TRBV9 CASSATWGGEQYF TGTGCCAGCAGTGCGACTTGGGGAGGCGAGCAGTACTTC
- TRBJ1-5 - 15 TRBV11-2 CASSLSTGLDQPQHF TGTGCCAGCAGCCTAAGTACAGGGTTGGATCAGCCCCAGCATTTT
- TRBJ1-2 - 14 TRBV9 CASSVGTGDYGYTF TGTGCCAGCAGCGTGGGCACAGGAGACTATGGCTACACCTTC
- TRBJ2-7 TRBD2 15 TRBV19 CASSIVLAGGYEQYF TGTGCCAGTAGTATTGTGCTAGCGGGGGGCTACGAGCAGTACTTC
once TRBJ1-5 TRBD1 15 TRBV5-8 CASTGQGSLNQPQHF TGTGCCAGCACCGGACAGGGGTCCCTCAATCAGCCCCAGCATTTT
- TRBJ1-5 TRBD1 13 TRBV6-5 CASRIDRDQPQHF TGTGCCAGCAGAATCGACAGGGATCAGCCCCAGCATTTT
few TRBJ2-7 TRBD1 14 TRBV6-5 CASSFGGQGYEQYF TGTGCCAGCAGTTTCGGGGGACAGGGCTACGAGCAGTACTTC
- TRBJ2-7 TRBD2 17 TRBV11-3 CASSLERMTSGGGEQYF TGTGCCAGCAGCTTAGAACGGATGACTAGCGGGGGCGGAGAGCAGTACTTC
- TRBJ1-5 - 13 TRBV29-1 CSVEGRGGQPQHF TGCAGCGTTGAGGGTCGGGGAGGTCAGCCCCAGCATTTT
- TRBJ2-7 TRBD2 15 TRBV6-1 CAITPLAGGSGEQYF TGTGCCATAACCCCACTAGCGGGGGGGTCTGGCGAGCAGTACTTC
- TRBJ2-1 TRBD1 15 TRBV7-8 CASSSTGRAYNEQFF TGTGCCAGCAGCTCGACAGGGAGAGCCTACAATGAGCAGTTCTTC
once TRBJ2-2 - 15 TRBV5-4 CASSLTGRVIGELFF TGTGCCAGCAGCTTGACAGGGAGGGTGATCGGGGAGCTGTTTTTT
- TRBJ1-1 - 15 TRBV30 CAWSVDQTANTEAFF TGTGCCTGGAGTGTCGATCAGACAGCAAACACTGAAGCTTTCTTT
- TRBJ1-2 TRBD1 17 TRBV27 CASSTIRGQASNYGYTF TGTGCCAGCAGCACCATCAGGGGACAGGCTTCTAACTATGGCTACACCTTC
- TRBJ2-2 TRBD1 13 TRBV7-9 CASRDRLTGELFF TGTGCCAGCCGGGACAGGCTCACCGGGGAGCTGTTTTTT
- TRBJ2-7 - 14 TRBV7-9 CASSLGRSAYEQYF TGTGCCAGCAGCTTAGGTCGGTCGGCCTACGAGCAGTACTTC
once TRBJ2-1 TRBD2 18 TRBV14 CASSPRGLAGAYYNEQFF TGTGCCAGCAGCCCCCGGGGACTAGCGGGGGCATACTACAATGAGCAGTTCTTC
- TRBJ2-1 - 12 TRBV6-6 CASSPTYNEQFF TGTGCCAGCAGTCCAACCTACAATGAGCAGTTCTTC
- TRBJ2-3 - 14 TRBV27 CASSFYRETDTQYF TGTGCCAGCAGTTTTTACAGGGAAACAGATACGCAGTATTTT
- TRBJ1-1 - 14 TRBV6-6 CASTDLRGEGEAFF TGTGCCAGCACCGACCTACGGGGGGAGGGTGAAGCTTTCTTT
- TRBJ1-2 - 14 TRBV19 CASSMIQGAYGYTF TGTGCCAGTAGTATGATCCAGGGCGCCTACGGCTACACCTTC
- TRBJ1-1 - 13 TRBV25-1 CASAAFMNTEAFF TGTGCCAGTGCAGCGTTTATGAACACTGAAGCTTTCTTT
- TRBJ1-1 - 15 TRBV5-5 CASSSIEQGRTEAFF TGTGCCAGCAGCTCCATTGAACAGGGCAGGACTGAAGCTTTCTTT
- TRBJ1-2 - 14 TRBV30 CAWSVSGIGYGYTF TGTGCCTGGAGTGTGTCAGGTATCGGCTATGGCTACACCTTC
- TRBJ2-3 TRBD2 15 TRBV5-4 CASSFSRGGADTQYF TGTGCCAGCAGCTTCTCTCGCGGGGGAGCAGATACGCAGTATTTT
- TRBJ2-5 - 15 TRBV5-1 CASSSALRTEETQYF TGCGCCAGCAGCTCGGCCCTAAGGACAGAAGAGACCCAGTACTTC
- TRBJ2-1 TRBD2 15 TRBV7-2 CASSLERGPYNEQFF TGTGCCAGCAGCTTAGAGCGGGGTCCCTACAATGAGCAGTTCTTC
- TRBJ1-6 - 15 TRBV2 CASTEQGYSNSPLHF TGTGCCAGCACTGAACAGGGATATAGCAATTCACCCCTCCACTTT
once TRBJ1-2 - 14 TRBV10-3 CAISDGQTYYGYTF TGTGCCATCAGTGATGGGCAGACGTACTATGGCTACACCTTC
once TRBJ2-4 TRBD2 17 TRBV4-2 CASSQETSGGAKNIQYF TGTGCCAGCAGCCAAGAGACTAGCGGAGGAGCCAAAAACATTCAGTACTTC
- TRBJ1-1 - 11 TRBV28 CASSFFAEAFF TGTGCCAGCAGTTTTTTCGCTGAAGCTTTCTTT
- TRBJ1-2 - 14 TRBV2 CANSEQNANYGYTF TGTGCCAACAGTGAACAGAACGCTAACTATGGCTACACCTTC
- TRBJ2-1 TRBD1 16 TRBV27 CASSFRTGPPYNEQFF TGTGCCAGCAGTTTCCGGACAGGGCCCCCCTACAATGAGCAGTTCTTC